This T cell receptor (beta chain) is drawn from a study of T cells in Graves' hyperthyroidism and ophthalmopathy. TCR beta CDR3 sequences were amplified from RNA transcripts. During a first-round RT-PCR of the TCR CDR3, the HTBI primer set was used. In TCRdb, the multiplex PCR reads were re-called with MiXCR into one record per CDR3 protein. This sample has 300,000 to 450,000 distinct CDR3 sequences; 15% to 20% occur once, and the top ten carry 15% to 19%. This CDR3 has 15 residues. CDR1 is LGHDT and CDR2 is YNNKEL in the germline V gene (reference sequence). Concerning this clonotype: As yet, its antigen is unknown. A junction end diverges from the germline sequence, so it may reflect a read error.

Patients were excluded because of uncontrolled infection, other autoimmune disease, pregnancy or lactation. Study-wide points: Most clonotypes expanded in thyroid above 0.001 were likewise present in blood.

What was sequenced was blood. The J gene is TRBJ1-6, the V gene TRBV3-1; the D gene is possibly TRBD1 (5 bases). The clonotype originates from a woman aged 40 to 50 with Graves' ophthalmopathy. The CDR3 nucleotides read TGTGCCGGCAGCCAATCCGGGACGAGGAATTCACCCCTCCACTTT. It yields the protein CAGSQSGTRNSPLHF.